This TCR beta chain derives from a study of tumor and adjacent non-tumor tissue in lung cancer. The template was RNA from unsorted bulk tissue. About this clonotype itself: What it binds is unknown.

This CDR3 region has 16 residues. J gave up 7 bases and V 6 bases, and 16 bases lay outside the gene matches. Germline V gene sequence: CDR1 LGHNA, CDR2 YSLEER. Study-wide results and limits: Significantly higher TCR diversity was found in tumor than normal lung. Top 100 clones took a larger repertoire share in normal lung.

TCRbeta libraries were built with three rounds of nested PCR, modified from ARM-PCR. MiXCR, applied by TCRdb to the multiplex PCR reads, yields one record per CDR3 protein. The data show approximately 120,000 distinct CDR3 sequences, roughly 77% seen once. This chain connects TRBV4-3 to TRBJ1-1; 8 bases are shared with TRBD1. Sequences were obtained from lung tumor tissue. This TCR derives from a woman aged 55-69 years with non-small cell lung cancer. The CDR3 reads CASSPRRTGYAIEAFF. The CDR3 DNA reads TGCGCCAGCAGTCCACGAAGGACAGGGTATGCCATTGAAGCTTTCTTT.